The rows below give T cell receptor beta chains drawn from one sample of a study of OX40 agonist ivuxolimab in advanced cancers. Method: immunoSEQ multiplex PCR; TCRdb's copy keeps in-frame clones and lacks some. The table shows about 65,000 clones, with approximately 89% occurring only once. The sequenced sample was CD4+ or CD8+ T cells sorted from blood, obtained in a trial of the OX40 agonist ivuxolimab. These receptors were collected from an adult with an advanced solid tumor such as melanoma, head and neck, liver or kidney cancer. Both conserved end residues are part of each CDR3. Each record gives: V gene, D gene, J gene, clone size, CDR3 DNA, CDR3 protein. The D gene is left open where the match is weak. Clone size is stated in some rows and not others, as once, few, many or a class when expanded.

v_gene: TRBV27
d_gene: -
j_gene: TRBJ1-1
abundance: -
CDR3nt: TGTGCCAGCAGGACCTATCAGACTGAAGCTTTCTTT
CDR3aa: CASRTYQTEAFF

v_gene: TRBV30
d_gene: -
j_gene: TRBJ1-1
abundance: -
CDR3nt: TGTGCCTGGGCCTCCGGATCGACCACTGAAGCTTTCTTT
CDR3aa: CAWASGSTTEAFF

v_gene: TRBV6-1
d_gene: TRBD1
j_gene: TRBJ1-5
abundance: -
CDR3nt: TGTGCCAGCAGTGTTACAGGGGGAAATCAGCCCCAGCATTTT
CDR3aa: CASSVTGGNQPQHF

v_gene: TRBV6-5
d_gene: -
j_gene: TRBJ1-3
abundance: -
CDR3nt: TGTGCCAGCAGCCCCGGGGCGAACTCTGGAAACACCATATATTTT
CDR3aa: CASSPGANSGNTIYF

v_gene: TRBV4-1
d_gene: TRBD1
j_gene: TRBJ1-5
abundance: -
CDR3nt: TGCGCCAGCAGCCAAGAAGAGGACAGGCGGGGTCAGCCCCAGCATTTT
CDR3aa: CASSQEEDRRGQPQHF

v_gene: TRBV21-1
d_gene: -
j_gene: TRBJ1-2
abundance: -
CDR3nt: TGTGCCAGCAGCATTTACGGGACAGGGGGCGTTGAGGGCTATGGCTACACCTTC
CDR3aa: CASSIYGTGGVEGYGYTF

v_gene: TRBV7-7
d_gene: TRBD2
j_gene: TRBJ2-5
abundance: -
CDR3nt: TGTGCCAGCAGCTTAAAGCGGGCGATTACAGCGGGACCAACTGGGGAGACCCAGTACTTC
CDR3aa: CASSLKRAITAGPTGETQYF

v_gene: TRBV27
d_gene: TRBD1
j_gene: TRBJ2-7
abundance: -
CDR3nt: TGTGCCAGCAGTTTATCCGGGACAGGGCCATCCTACGAGCAGTACTTC
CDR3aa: CASSLSGTGPSYEQYF

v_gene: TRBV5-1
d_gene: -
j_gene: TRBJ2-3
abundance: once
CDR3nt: TGCGCCAGCAGCCCTCCGTCGGAGGGAAGAGTTTCGGATACGCAGTATTTT
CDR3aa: CASSPPSEGRVSDTQYF

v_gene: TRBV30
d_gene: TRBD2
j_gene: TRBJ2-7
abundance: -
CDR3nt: TGTGCCTGGAGTCACGGGGGGAAGTACGAGCAGTACTTC
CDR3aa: CAWSHGGKYEQYF

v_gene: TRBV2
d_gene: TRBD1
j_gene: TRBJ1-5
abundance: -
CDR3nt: TGTGCCAGCAGTGTGGAGGGGGCTCGGAATCAGCCCCAGCATTTT
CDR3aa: CASSVEGARNQPQHF

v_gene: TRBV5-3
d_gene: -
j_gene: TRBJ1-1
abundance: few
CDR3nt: TGTGCCAGAAGCTTATCGACAGGTTTGGGGACTGAAGCTTTCTTT
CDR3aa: CARSLSTGLGTEAFF

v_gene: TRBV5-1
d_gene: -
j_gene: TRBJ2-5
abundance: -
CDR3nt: TGCGCCAGCAGCACGGGACGACAAAAAGAGACCCAGTACTTC
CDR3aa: CASSTGRQKETQYF

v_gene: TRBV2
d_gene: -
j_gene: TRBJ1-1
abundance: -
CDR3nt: TGTGCCAGCAACCAGGAGGATAAAGCTTTCTTT
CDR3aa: CASNQEDKAFF